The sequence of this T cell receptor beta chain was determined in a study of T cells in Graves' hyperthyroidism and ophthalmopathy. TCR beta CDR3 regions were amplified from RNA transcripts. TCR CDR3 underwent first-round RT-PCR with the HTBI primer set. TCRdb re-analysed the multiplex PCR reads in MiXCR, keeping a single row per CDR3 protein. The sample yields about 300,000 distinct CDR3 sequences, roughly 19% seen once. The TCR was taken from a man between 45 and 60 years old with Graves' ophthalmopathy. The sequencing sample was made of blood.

Here the CDR3 reads CASSQDLTSGTNTGELFF. The CDR3 bases are TGTGCCAGCAGCCAAGATTTAACTAGCGGGACGAACACCGGGGAGCTGTTTTTT. The chain employs TRBV4-2 and TRBJ2-2; 10 bases map to TRBD2. The CDR3 contains 18 residues. Germline V gene lookup returns CDR1 LGHNA and CDR2 YNFKEQ. J gave up 0 bases and V 0 bases, and 4 bases lay outside the gene matches.